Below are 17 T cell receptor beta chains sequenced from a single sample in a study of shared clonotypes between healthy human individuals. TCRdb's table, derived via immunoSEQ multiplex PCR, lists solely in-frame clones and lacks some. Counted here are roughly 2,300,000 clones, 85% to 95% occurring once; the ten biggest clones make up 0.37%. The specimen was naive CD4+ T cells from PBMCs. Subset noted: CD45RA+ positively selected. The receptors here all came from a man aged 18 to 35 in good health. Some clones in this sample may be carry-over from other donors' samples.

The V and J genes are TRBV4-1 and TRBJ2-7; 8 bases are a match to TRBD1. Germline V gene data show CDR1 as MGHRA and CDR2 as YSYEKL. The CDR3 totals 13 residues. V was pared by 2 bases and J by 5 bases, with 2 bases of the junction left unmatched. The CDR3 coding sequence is TGCGCCAGCAGCCAACGGACAGGGAACGAGCAGTACTTC. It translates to CASSQRTGNEQYF.

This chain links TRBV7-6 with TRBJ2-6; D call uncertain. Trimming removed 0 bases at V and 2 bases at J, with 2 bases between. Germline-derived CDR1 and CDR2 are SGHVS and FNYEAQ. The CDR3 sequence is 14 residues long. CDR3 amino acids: CASSLAPGANVLTF. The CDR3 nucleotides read TGTGCCAGCAGCTTAGCCCCTGGGGCCAACGTCCTGACTTTC.

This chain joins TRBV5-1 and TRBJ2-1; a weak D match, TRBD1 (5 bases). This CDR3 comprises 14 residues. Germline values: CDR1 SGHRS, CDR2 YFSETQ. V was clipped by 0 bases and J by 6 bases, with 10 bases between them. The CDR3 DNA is TGCGCCAGCAGCTTGGGACAGAGCATCAATGAGCAGTTCTTC. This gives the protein CASSLGQSINEQFF.

CDR3 nucleotide sequence: TGCAGCGCCGGCTCCAGCGGATCAGCGACCCAGTACTTC. It specifies CSAGSSGSATQYF. The chain joins TRBV29-1 to TRBJ2-5; perhaps TRBD2 as D (5 bases). The CDR3 contains 13 residues. V was trimmed by 7 bases and J by 7 bases, leaving 19 bases between them. Looked up from germline, CDR1 is SQVTM and CDR2 is ANQGSEA.

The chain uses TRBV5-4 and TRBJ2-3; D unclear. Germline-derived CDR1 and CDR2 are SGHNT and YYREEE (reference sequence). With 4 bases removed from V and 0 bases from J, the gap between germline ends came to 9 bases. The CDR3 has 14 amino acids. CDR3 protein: CASSTPTSTDTQYF. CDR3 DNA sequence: TGTGCCAGCAGCACGCCAACTAGCACAGATACGCAGTATTTT.

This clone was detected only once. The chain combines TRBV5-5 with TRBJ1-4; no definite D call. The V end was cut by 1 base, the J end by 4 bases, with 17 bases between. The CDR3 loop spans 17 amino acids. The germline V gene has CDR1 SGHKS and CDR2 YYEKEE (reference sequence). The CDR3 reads CASSLLGSGISNEKLFF. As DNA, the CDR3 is TGTGCCAGCAGCTTGTTGGGGTCGGGCATAAGTAATGAAAAACTGTTTTTT.

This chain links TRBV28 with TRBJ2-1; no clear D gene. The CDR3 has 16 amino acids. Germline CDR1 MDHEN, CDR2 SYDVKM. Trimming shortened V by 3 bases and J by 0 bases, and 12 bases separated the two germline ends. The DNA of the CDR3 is TGTGCCAGCAGTTTCATCACCGAAAGCTCCTACAATGAGCAGTTCTTC. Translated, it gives CASSFITESSYNEQFF.

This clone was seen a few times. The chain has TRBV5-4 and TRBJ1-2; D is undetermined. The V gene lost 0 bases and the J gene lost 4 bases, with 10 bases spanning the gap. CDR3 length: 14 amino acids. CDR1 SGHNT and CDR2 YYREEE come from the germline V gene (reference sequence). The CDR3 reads CASSLEGGIYGYTF. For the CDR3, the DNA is TGTGCCAGCAGCTTGGAAGGCGGGATCTATGGCTACACCTTC.

The CDR3 DNA reads TGTGCCACCAGCCGATCAAATCGGAACTACGAGCAGTACTTC. Amino acid sequence: CATSRSNRNYEQYF. The genes are TRBV15 and TRBJ2-7; D is unclear. V lost 5 bases and J 3 bases, leaving 14 bases between the germline ends. CDR3 length: 14 residues. Germline CDR1 LNHNV, CDR2 YYDKDF (reference sequence).

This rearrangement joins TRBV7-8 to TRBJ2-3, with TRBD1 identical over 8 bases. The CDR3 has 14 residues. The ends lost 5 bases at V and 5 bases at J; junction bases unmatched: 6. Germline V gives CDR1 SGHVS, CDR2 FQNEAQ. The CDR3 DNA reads TGTGCCAGCAGCCTCGACAGGGGCAAAGATACGCAGTATTTT. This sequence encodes CASSLDRGKDTQYF.

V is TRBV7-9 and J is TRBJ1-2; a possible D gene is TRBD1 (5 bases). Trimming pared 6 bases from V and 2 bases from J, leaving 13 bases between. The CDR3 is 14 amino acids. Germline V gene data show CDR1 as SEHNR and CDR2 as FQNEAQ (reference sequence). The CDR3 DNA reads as TGTGCCAGCAGGGGGGACGGGCAGAACTATGGCTACACCTTC. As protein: CASRGDGQNYGYTF.

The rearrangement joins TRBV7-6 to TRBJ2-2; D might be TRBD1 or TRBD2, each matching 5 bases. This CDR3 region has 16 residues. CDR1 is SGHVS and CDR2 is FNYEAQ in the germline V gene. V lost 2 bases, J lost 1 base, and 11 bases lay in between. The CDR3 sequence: CASSLSPGRNTGELFF. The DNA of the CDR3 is TGTGCCAGCAGCTTAAGCCCAGGGAGGAACACCGGGGAGCTGTTTTTT. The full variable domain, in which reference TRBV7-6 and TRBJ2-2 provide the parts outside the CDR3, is GAGVSQSPRYKVTKRGQDVALRCDPISGHVSLYWYRQALGQGPEFLTYFNYEAQQDKSGLPNDRFSAERPEGSISTLTIQRTEQRDSAMYRCASSLSPGRNTGELFFGEGSRLTVL.

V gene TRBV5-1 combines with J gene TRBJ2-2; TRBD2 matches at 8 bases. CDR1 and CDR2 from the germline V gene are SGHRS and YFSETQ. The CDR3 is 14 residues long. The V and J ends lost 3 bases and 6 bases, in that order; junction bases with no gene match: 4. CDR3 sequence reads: CASSSGLVSGELFF. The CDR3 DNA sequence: TGCGCCAGCAGCTCGGGACTAGTCTCCGGGGAGCTGTTTTTT. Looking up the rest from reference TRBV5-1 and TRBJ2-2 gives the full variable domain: KAGVTQTPRYLIKTRGQQVTLSCSPISGHRSVSWYQQTPGQGLQFLFEYFSETQRNKGNFPGRFSGRQFSNSRSEMNVSTLELGDSALYLCASSSGLVSGELFFGEGSRLTVL.

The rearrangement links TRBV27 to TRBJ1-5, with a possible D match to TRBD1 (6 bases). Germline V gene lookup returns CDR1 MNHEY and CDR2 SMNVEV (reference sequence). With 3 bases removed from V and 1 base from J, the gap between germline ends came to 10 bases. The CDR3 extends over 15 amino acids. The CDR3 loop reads CASSFARGSNQPQHF. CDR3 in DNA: TGTGCCAGCAGTTTTGCCAGGGGAAGCAATCAGCCCCAGCATTTT.

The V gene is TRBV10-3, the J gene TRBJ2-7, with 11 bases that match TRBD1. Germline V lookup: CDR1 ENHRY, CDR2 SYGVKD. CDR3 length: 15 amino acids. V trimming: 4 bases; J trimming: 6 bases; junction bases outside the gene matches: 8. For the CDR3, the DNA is TGTGCCATCAGTGGCCGGACAGGGGGCTTGGCCGAGCAGTACTTC. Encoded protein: CAISGRTGGLAEQYF.

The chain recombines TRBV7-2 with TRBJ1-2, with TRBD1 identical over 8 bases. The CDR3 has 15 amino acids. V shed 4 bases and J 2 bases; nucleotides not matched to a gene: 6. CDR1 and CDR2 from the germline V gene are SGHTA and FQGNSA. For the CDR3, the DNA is TGTGCCAGCAGCTCAGGACAGGGAGGCAACTATGGCTACACCTTC. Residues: CASSSGQGGNYGYTF.

CDR3 sequence: CASSPKGLAGRNEQFF. CDR3 bases: TGTGCCAGCAGCCCCAAGGGACTAGCGGGAAGGAATGAGCAGTTCTTC. This chain uses TRBV5-4 with TRBJ2-1; 13 bases line up with TRBD2. The CDR3 has 16 residues. Germline V gives CDR1 SGHNT, CDR2 YYREEE (reference sequence). Germline trimming cut 4 bases from V and 7 bases from J; bases unmatched to any gene: 8.